One sample yielded the 28 T cell receptor beta chains listed below, sequenced in a study of shared clonotypes between healthy human individuals. The protocol was immunoSEQ multiplex PCR, while the TCRdb copy is restricted to in-frame clones and leaves out a portion. The sample includes around 2,000,000 clones, about 93% of them seen just once. Cells designated naive CD8 were CD45RO-negative and were positively selected for CCR7, with terminally differentiated effector memory CD45RA+ cells excluded. Sequencing used naive CD8+ T cells from PBMCs. The receptors come from a man aged 18 to 35 in good health. Some clones in this sample may be carry-over from other donors' samples.

The chain recombines TRBV6-5 with TRBJ1-2, with D possibly matching TRBD1 (5 bases). Trimming took 7 bases from V and 4 from J, leaving 10 bases between them. The germline V gene has CDR1 MNHEY and CDR2 SVGAGI. This CDR3 is built from 12 residues. CDR3 in DNA: TGTGCCAGCACCCCGGGGCCCTATGGCTACACCTTC. Encoded protein: CASTPGPYGYTF.

This chain links TRBV5-1 with TRBJ2-1; D gene uncertain. The CDR3 is made up of 16 amino acids. Germline V gene sequence: CDR1 SGHRS, CDR2 YFSETQ. The V gene lost 0 bases and the J gene lost 3 bases, with 13 bases spanning the gap. The CDR3 DNA is TGCGCCAGCAGCTTGGCTGGCAATCCCCTCTACAATGAGCAGTTCTTC. This gives the protein CASSLAGNPLYNEQFF.

V usage is TRBV18 and J usage is TRBJ2-7; D uncertain. V was clipped by 2 bases and J by 0 bases, with 8 bases between them. The CDR3 extends over 14 amino acids. Germline lookup yields CDR1 KGHSH and CDR2 LQKENI. CDR3 protein: CASSPTEDSYEQYF. CDR3 sequence (DNA): TGTGCCAGCTCACCAACAGAAGACTCCTACGAGCAGTACTTC.

In regard to this clone: Other DNA sequences of this sample code for an identical CDR3. The gene calls are TRBV27 and TRBJ2-7; the D is unclear. The CDR3 runs to 12 residues. Trimming took 4 bases from V and 4 from J, leaving 8 bases between them. The germline gives CDR1 MNHEY, CDR2 SMNVEV (reference sequence). The CDR3 is CASSSPRYEQYF. As DNA, the CDR3 is TGTGCCAGCAGTTCCCCGAGGTACGAGCAGTACTTC.

The chain carries TRBV15 and TRBJ2-7; 10 bases fit TRBD2. The ends lost 1 base at V and 6 bases at J; junction bases unmatched: 9. This CDR3 has 16 residues. Germline V gene data show CDR1 as LNHNV and CDR2 as YYDKDF (reference sequence). CDR3 DNA: TGTGCCACCAGCAGAGCCCCTAGCGGGAGTCCTCTCGAGCAGTACTTC. Residues: CATSRAPSGSPLEQYF.

V is TRBV4-1 and J is TRBJ2-6; D unresolved. Trimming shortened V by 4 bases and J by 2 bases, and 6 bases separated the two germline ends. Germline assignment: CDR1 MGHRA and CDR2 YSYEKL. This CDR3 region has 14 residues. The CDR3 DNA reads TGCGCCAGCAGCCCCGTACCTGGGGCCAACGTCCTGACTTTC. This sequence encodes CASSPVPGANVLTF.

The chain joins TRBV13 to TRBJ2-5; TRBD1 matches at 7 bases. The germline V gene has CDR1 PRHDT and CDR2 FYEKMQ (reference sequence). The CDR3 loop spans 14 amino acids. Trimming took 1 base from V and 3 from J; bases not matched to a gene: 2. DNA of the CDR3: TGTGCCAGCAGCTTAGCCGGGACAGAAGAGACCCAGTACTTC. It codes for CASSLAGTEETQYF.

The chain is built from TRBV29-1 and TRBJ2-5; TRBD1 aligns across 8 bases. The CDR3 has 14 residues. With 7 bases clipped from V and 2 bases from J, the junction kept 9 bases outside the gene matches. Germline values: CDR1 SQVTM, CDR2 ANQGSEA. CDR3 sequence reads: CSAMAGGGQETQYF. The CDR3 coding sequence is TGCAGCGCAATGGCAGGGGGCGGACAAGAGACCCAGTACTTC. Supplemented by reference TRBV29-1 and TRBJ2-5, the full variable domain reads SAVISQKPSRDICQRGTSLTIQCQVDSQVTMMFWYRQQPGQSLTLIATANQGSEATYESGFVIDKFPISRPNLTFSTLTVSNMSPEDSSIYLCSAMAGGGQETQYFGPGTRLLVL.

This chain joins TRBV7-6 and TRBJ2-3; TRBD2 matches at 13 bases. CDR3 length equals 17 residues. The junction had 6 bases not matched to a gene; V was cut back by 1 base and J by 5 bases. In germline, CDR1 is SGHVS, CDR2 FNYEAQ. CDR3 bases: TGTGCCAGCAGCTTAGGGACTAGCGGGAGATTGGGAGATACGCAGTATTTT. Translated: CASSLGTSGRLGDTQYF.

V and J are TRBV29-1 and TRBJ2-3; 13 bases match TRBD2. V shed 1 base and J 4 bases; nucleotides not matched to a gene: 17. This CDR3 has 20 amino acids. Germline-derived CDR1 and CDR2 are SQVTM and ANQGSEA. Here the CDR3 reads CSVEAELAGGPEQSADTQYF. The CDR3 nucleotides read TGCAGCGTTGAAGCCGAACTAGCGGGAGGGCCTGAGCAGAGCGCAGATACGCAGTATTTT.

This rearrangement joins TRBV28 to TRBJ1-3; D is ambiguous. The CDR3 runs to 14 residues. V was trimmed by 5 bases and J by 4 bases, leaving 12 bases between them. Germline assignment: CDR1 MDHEN and CDR2 SYDVKM. CDR3 nucleotide sequence: TGTGCCAGCAGTCCCCGGGTAGGAGGAAACACCATATATTTT. Translated, it gives CASSPRVGGNTIYF.

V is TRBV28 and J is TRBJ1-2, with D possibly being TRBD1 (6 bases). V was pared by 7 bases and J by 4 bases, with 16 bases between. The germline CDR1 and CDR2 sequences are MDHEN and SYDVKM. The CDR3 contains 14 residues. The CDR3 protein is CASIPLGAVYGYTF. The CDR3 region has the DNA TGTGCCAGCATTCCTTTGGGGGCAGTCTATGGCTACACCTTC.

In this sample, this clone turned up once. V and J are TRBV25-1 and TRBJ2-4; D ambiguous. CDR1 and CDR2 (germline): MGHDK, SYGVNS. The V end was cut by 5 bases, the J end by 0 bases, with 20 bases between. This CDR3 is built from 18 residues. The CDR3 nucleotides are TGTGCCAGCAGTCCTCCGGGCCGTACTTCGGCAGCCAAAAACATTCAGTACTTC. Protein: CASSPPGRTSAAKNIQYF. Complete variable domain (other parts from reference TRBV25-1 and TRBJ2-4): EADIYQTPRYLVIGTGKKITLECSQTMGHDKMYWYQQDPGMELHLIHYSYGVNSTEKGDLSSESTVSRIRTEHFPLTLESARPSHTSQYLCASSPPGRTSAAKNIQYFGAGTRLSVL.

The V call is TRBV5-1, the J call TRBJ2-3, with D possibly being TRBD1 or TRBD2 (6 bases each). Trimming removed 4 bases from V and 5 bases from J, with 20 bases in between. The CDR3 has 16 amino acids. Germline CDR1 is SGHRS and CDR2 is YFSETQ. The CDR3 loop reads CASSTDDRTGVDTQYF. Here the CDR3 DNA reads TGCGCCAGCAGCACAGATGACAGGACGGGGGTAGATACGCAGTATTTT. The full variable domain, its missing parts supplied by reference TRBV5-1 and TRBJ2-3, is KAGVTQTPRYLIKTRGQQVTLSCSPISGHRSVSWYQQTPGQGLQFLFEYFSETQRNKGNFPGRFSGRQFSNSRSEMNVSTLELGDSALYLCASSTDDRTGVDTQYFGPGTRLTVL.

The V and J genes are TRBV6-1 and TRBJ1-2; 10 nucleotides match TRBD1. The V and J ends lost 4 bases and 3 bases, in that order; junction bases with no gene match: 11. The germline CDR1 and CDR2 sequences are MNHNS and SASEGT. The CDR3 length is 17 residues. CDR3 in amino acids: CASSVRDRGVIDYGYTF. In nucleotides, the CDR3 is TGTGCCAGCAGTGTGCGGGACAGGGGCGTCATTGACTATGGCTACACCTTC.

The chain links TRBV11-2 to TRBJ2-1; 7 positions agree with TRBD1. The CDR3 loop spans 19 amino acids. Germline values: CDR1 SGHAT, CDR2 FQNNGV. V trimming: 4 bases; J trimming: 0 bases; junction bases outside the gene matches: 15. The CDR3 region has the DNA TGTGCCAGCAGCTCGGTTAATCAGGGGGACCTCCTCTCCTACAATGAGCAGTTCTTC. This gives the protein CASSSVNQGDLLSYNEQFF.

The count of this clone is one. The rearrangement uses TRBV18 and TRBJ2-7; no reliable D call. Trimming cost V 2 bases and J 1 base, with 6 bases left between them. The germline gives CDR1 KGHSH, CDR2 LQKENI. The CDR3 covers 13 residues. The CDR3 region has the DNA TGTGCCAGCTCACCAACTACTTCCTACGAGCAGTACTTC. Its protein product is CASSPTTSYEQYF.

This clone was counted a single time. The chain carries TRBV19 and TRBJ2-5; D possibly corresponds to TRBD2 (6 bases). The CDR3 loop spans 16 amino acids. V was pared by 8 bases and J by 2 bases, with 21 bases between. The V gene's germline CDR1 is LNHDA and CDR2 SQIVND (reference sequence). CDR3 protein: CASPPPGRTAQETQYF. In nucleotides, the CDR3 is TGTGCCAGTCCACCACCCGGGAGAACGGCACAAGAGACCCAGTACTTC.

The V and J genes are TRBV19 and TRBJ2-7; perhaps TRBD1 as D (5 bases). The V and J ends lost 3 bases and 1 base respectively, with 7 bases between them. CDR3 length: 13 amino acids. Germline CDR1 and CDR2: LNHDA and SQIVND (reference sequence). As DNA, the CDR3 is TGTGCCAGTAGTATTGACAGATCCTACGAGCAGTACTTC. It yields the protein CASSIDRSYEQYF.

The rearrangement uses TRBV11-3 and TRBJ2-1; 10 bases agree with TRBD1. This CDR3 has 16 residues. Germline V CDR1 and CDR2: SGHNT, YENEEA. V was clipped by 5 bases and J by 9 bases; unmatched bases: 13. CDR3 amino acids: CASSPAGTGDLGEQFF. The CDR3 DNA sequence: TGTGCCAGCAGCCCAGCCGGGACAGGGGATCTAGGTGAGCAGTTCTTC.

The chain is built from TRBV7-9 and TRBJ2-1, with TRBD1 identical over 7 bases. Unmatched junction bases numbered 7, after V lost 3 bases and J lost 8 bases. The CDR3 is made up of 14 amino acids. CDR1 is SEHNR and CDR2 is FQNEAQ in the germline V gene (reference sequence). The CDR3 region has the DNA TGTGCCAGCAGCTTGGGGACAGTTCTCCATGAGCAGTTCTTC. This translates into CASSLGTVLHEQFF.

The V call is TRBV4-1, the J call TRBJ2-7; 13 nucleotides agree with TRBD2. The trim removed 3 bases at V and 7 bases at J, leaving 6 bases unmatched. There are 15 residues in the CDR3. Germline V gives CDR1 MGHRA, CDR2 YSYEKL. Here the CDR3 DNA reads TGCGCCAGCAGCCAGCCGGGACTAGCGGGAAGGGAGCAGTACTTC. Translating it yields CASSQPGLAGREQYF.

V and J are TRBV4-2 and TRBJ2-7; D is perhaps TRBD2 (5 bases). The CDR3 covers 16 residues. V was clipped by 0 bases and J by 3 bases, with 15 bases between them. Germline V lookup: CDR1 LGHNA, CDR2 YNFKEQ. The CDR3 DNA sequence: TGTGCCAGCAGCCAAGAAGGCCTAGCCGGTCTCTACGAGCAGTACTTC. This codes for CASSQEGLAGLYEQYF.

This clone appeared a single time. V is TRBV7-9 and J is TRBJ2-5; TRBD2 agrees at 8 bases. Germline loops: CDR1 SEHNR, CDR2 FQNEAQ (reference sequence). Trimming took 6 bases from V and 4 from J; bases not matched to a gene: 10. The CDR3 sequence is 15 residues long. CDR3 loop: CASSDKRESRETQYF. The CDR3 DNA sequence: TGTGCCAGCAGTGACAAGCGGGAGTCCCGAGAGACCCAGTACTTC.

The J gene is TRBJ2-3, the V gene TRBV6-5; 9 nucleotides align to TRBD1. The CDR3 runs 16 residues. J lost 2 bases, V lost 0 bases, and 3 bases had no gene match. Germline assignment: CDR1 MNHEY and CDR2 SVGAGI. CDR3 sequence reads: CASSYSGQGDTDTQYF. The CDR3 coding sequence is TGTGCCAGCAGTTACTCGGGACAGGGAGACACAGATACGCAGTATTTT.

The chain couples TRBV27 to TRBJ2-7; D is tentatively TRBD1 or TRBD2 (5 bases each). V dropped 5 bases and J dropped 1 base, with 18 bases sitting between them. CDR1 MNHEY and CDR2 SMNVEV come from the germline V gene (reference sequence). CDR3 size: 16 residues. The chain's CDR3 is CASSVSRGTRSYEQYF. The CDR3 DNA follows: TGTGCCAGCAGTGTAAGCCGGGGCACGCGTTCCTACGAGCAGTACTTC.

The gene calls are TRBV7-9 and TRBJ2-1; D might be TRBD2 (6 bases). Germline V CDR1 and CDR2: SEHNR, FQNEAQ (reference sequence). The CDR3 extends over 16 amino acids. V was pared by 10 bases and J by 3 bases, with 22 bases between. CDR3 DNA: TGTGCCATCCACGGGGGTTTCGGCAGGGACTACAATGAGCAGTTCTTC. This translates into CAIHGGFGRDYNEQFF.

The rearrangement uses TRBV28 and TRBJ1-2, with D hard to call. Between the trimmed V and J ends, which lost 2 bases and 5 bases, there was a span of 9 bases. Germline CDR1 and CDR2: MDHEN and SYDVKM. The CDR3 is 13 residues long. CDR3 bases: TGTGCCAGCAGTTTAGGGCAGCAATATGGCTACACCTTC. Translating it yields CASSLGQQYGYTF.